The rows below give T cell receptor beta chains drawn from one sample of a study of T cell responses to AZD1222 COVID-19 vaccine. Using immunoSEQ multiplex PCR, the repertoire was profiled, and TCRdb retains in-frame clones only, with some absent. The sample yields more than 95,000 clones, approximately 90% seen once. This specimen was peripheral blood, taken on day 0 of AZD1222 vaccination. The receptors shown here come from an adult in good health. Each CDR3 is given with its conserved first and last residue. D genes are given only for firm matches. Only part of the rows carry a size: once, few, many, or a class if the clone is expanded.

j_call d_call clone_size v_call cdr3_aa cdr3_nt
TRBJ1-1 NA NA TRBV30 CAWSVGRGNTEAFF TGTGCCTGGAGTGTGGGCAGGGGGAACACTGAAGCTTTCTTT
TRBJ1-1 NA once TRBV27 CASSLGGAEAFF TGTGCCAGCAGTTTAGGAGGGGCTGAAGCTTTCTTT
TRBJ1-1 NA NA TRBV25-1 CASSESHMNTEAFF TGTGCCAGCAGTGAGAGTCACATGAACACTGAAGCTTTCTTT
TRBJ2-7 NA NA TRBV30 CAWSVAGGGYEQYF TGTGCCTGGAGTGTAGCTGGGGGCGGGTACGAGCAGTACTTC
TRBJ2-7 TRBD2 NA TRBV7-9 CASRGLAVYEQYF TGTGCCAGCCGAGGACTAGCGGTCTACGAGCAGTACTTC
TRBJ2-5 NA NA TRBV7-9 CASSPDRWETQYF TGTGCCAGCAGCCCCGACCGATGGGAGACCCAGTACTTC
TRBJ2-3 NA NA TRBV24-1 CATATSFITDTQYF TGTGCCACTGCGACTAGTTTTATCACGGATACGCAGTATTTT
TRBJ1-2 NA NA TRBV28 CASRLRVLYGYTF TGTGCCAGCCGCCTTAGGGTCCTCTATGGCTACACCTTC
TRBJ2-2 NA once TRBV29-1 CSVGAGTASNTGELFF TGCAGCGTTGGGGCGGGGACAGCCTCGAACACCGGGGAGCTGTTTTTT
TRBJ1-5 NA NA TRBV19 CASSIGLREGYQPQHF TGTGCCAGTAGTATAGGTTTGAGGGAGGGCTATCAGCCCCAGCATTTT
TRBJ2-7 NA NA TRBV9 CASSVVERATSYEQYF TGTGCCAGCAGCGTAGTAGAGCGGGCGACATCCTACGAGCAGTACTTC
TRBJ2-3 NA NA TRBV10-1 CASSDVDGSTDTQYF TGCGCCAGCAGTGATGTTGACGGTAGCACAGATACGCAGTATTTT
TRBJ2-7 TRBD2 NA TRBV28 CASSFLAGGPQYF TGTGCCAGCAGTTTTCTAGCGGGAGGGCCTCAGTACTTC
TRBJ2-3 NA NA TRBV7-8 CASSKDGFTDTQYF TGTGCCAGCAGCAAAGACGGGTTCACAGATACGCAGTATTTT
TRBJ1-3 NA NA TRBV12-3/TRBV12-4 CASSLAVTAIYF TGTGCCAGCAGTTTAGCAGTTACAGCCATATATTTT
TRBJ1-5 NA NA TRBV27 CASSAQGGDQPQHF TGTGCCAGCAGTGCACAGGGAGGAGATCAGCCCCAGCATTTT
TRBJ2-2 TRBD1 NA TRBV9 CASSGDRGNTGELFF TGTGCCAGCAGCGGGGACAGGGGGAACACCGGGGAGCTGTTTTTT
TRBJ1-4 NA NA TRBV10-3 CAISETGLNEKLFF TGTGCCATCAGTGAGACAGGGCTTAATGAAAAACTGTTTTTT
TRBJ1-6 NA NA TRBV21-1 CASSPRTGGFRSPLHF TGTGCCAGCAGCCCCCGGACAGGGGGTTTTCGTTCACCCCTCCACTTT
TRBJ2-7 NA NA TRBV7-2 CASSPAGQSSYEQYF TGTGCCAGCAGCCCCGCGGGACAGAGCTCCTACGAGCAGTACTTC
TRBJ1-3 NA NA TRBV5-1 CASRDSSNSGNTIYF TGCGCCAGCCGCGATTCATCGAACTCTGGAAACACCATATATTTT
TRBJ2-5 NA NA TRBV6-5 CASSFRLDPRAQYF TGTGCCAGCAGTTTCCGACTTGACCCGCGGGCCCAGTACTTC
TRBJ2-6 TRBD1 NA TRBV10-3 CATGAAGGSAGANVLTF TGTGCCACCGGTGCTGCAGGGGGCTCGGCTGGGGCCAACGTCCTGACTTTC
TRBJ1-2 NA once TRBV7-2 CASSPTVANYGYTF TGTGCCAGCAGCCCAACAGTGGCTAACTATGGCTACACCTTC
TRBJ2-4 NA NA TRBV28 CASSFGGSIAKNIQYF TGTGCCAGCAGTTTCGGCGGAAGCATAGCCAAAAACATTCAGTACTTC
TRBJ2-7 NA NA TRBV7-9 CASSLVGQGGEQYF TGTGCCAGCAGCTTAGTGGGGCAGGGTGGCGAGCAGTACTTC
TRBJ2-7 TRBD1 NA TRBV27 CASRTGDHEQYF TGTGCCAGCAGGACAGGGGACCACGAGCAGTACTTC
TRBJ1-1 NA NA TRBV19 CASSIRGRNTEAFF TGTGCCAGTAGTATCAGGGGCCGGAACACTGAAGCTTTCTTT
TRBJ2-7 TRBD2 NA TRBV6-1 CASSEGAGAIYEQYF TGTGCCAGCAGTGAAGGAGCGGGGGCCATCTACGAGCAGTACTTC
TRBJ2-1 NA NA TRBV29-1 CSVRDFPPNEQFF TGCAGCGTTCGGGACTTCCCACCGAATGAGCAGTTCTTC
TRBJ1-1 NA NA TRBV19 CASNPGSGVRDTEAFF TGTGCCAGTAACCCCGGGTCAGGGGTTAGGGACACTGAAGCTTTCTTT
TRBJ1-1 NA NA TRBV10-3 CAISELGTTEAFF TGTGCCATCAGTGAGTTGGGGACCACTGAAGCTTTCTTT
TRBJ2-7 NA NA TRBV27 CASSLTAGYSYEQYF TGTGCCAGCAGTTTAACAGCGGGCTACTCCTACGAGCAGTACTTC
TRBJ2-7 NA NA TRBV7-3 CASSFSYEQYF TGTGCCAGCAGCTTTTCCTACGAGCAGTACTTC
TRBJ2-2 NA NA TRBV7-6 CASSLEGRNTGELFF TGTGCCAGCAGCTTAGAGGGAAGGAACACCGGGGAGCTGTTTTTT
TRBJ2-7 NA NA TRBV24-1 CATSDFGGYEQYF TGTGCCACCAGTGATTTTGGAGGCTACGAGCAGTACTTC
TRBJ1-4 NA NA TRBV3-1/TRBV3-2 CASSQDGTANEKLFF TGTGCCAGCAGCCAAGACGGCACGGCTAATGAAAAACTGTTTTTT
TRBJ2-5 TRBD1 NA TRBV24-1 CATSAPVGTGGHETQYF TGTGCCACCAGTGCCCCCGTCGGGACAGGGGGCCACGAGACCCAGTACTTC
TRBJ2-2 TRBD1 NA TRBV5-1 CASSLRGQGASGELFF TGCGCCAGCAGCTTAAGAGGACAGGGGGCCTCCGGGGAGCTGTTTTTT
TRBJ1-6 NA few TRBV6-2/TRBV6-3 CASSFVGSPLHF TGTGCCAGCAGTTTTGTGGGTTCACCCCTCCACTTT
TRBJ2-5 TRBD1 once TRBV15 CATSRDRAGGETQYF TGTGCCACCAGCAGAGATCGGGCAGGGGGAGAGACCCAGTACTTC
TRBJ2-3 TRBD1 NA TRBV20-1 CSASDRGTDTQYF TGCAGTGCTAGTGACAGGGGCACAGATACGCAGTATTTT
TRBJ1-6 NA NA TRBV6-2/TRBV6-3 CASSPPEGFNSPLHF TGTGCCAGCAGTCCCCCCGAAGGGTTCAATTCACCCCTCCACTTT
TRBJ1-6 NA NA TRBV2 CASRGGNSPLHF TGTGCCAGCAGGGGAGGAAACTCACCCCTCCACTTT
TRBJ2-1 TRBD2 NA TRBV29-1 CSVEGRAGGPVGEQFF TGCAGCGTTGAGGGAAGAGCGGGAGGGCCAGTAGGCGAGCAGTTCTTC
TRBJ2-1 NA NA TRBV19 CASGLSQGNEQFF TGTGCCAGCGGACTCTCCCAGGGCAATGAGCAGTTCTTC
TRBJ2-7 TRBD2 NA TRBV4-1 CASSQGLAGGSYEQYF TGCGCCAGCAGCCAGGGTCTAGCGGGGGGCTCCTACGAGCAGTACTTC
TRBJ2-3 NA NA TRBV6-5 CASSYSNRSMTDTQYF TGTGCCAGCAGTTACTCGAACAGGTCGATGACAGATACGCAGTATTTT
TRBJ1-4 TRBD1 NA TRBV5-4 CASSIDRGGEKLFF TGTGCCAGCAGCATAGACAGGGGCGGTGAAAAACTGTTTTTT
TRBJ2-2 NA NA TRBV27 CASRLHNTGELFF TGTGCCAGCAGGCTCCATAACACCGGGGAGCTGTTTTTT
TRBJ1-1 NA once TRBV7-3 CASSQGWNTEAFF TGTGCCAGCAGTCAGGGGTGGAACACTGAAGCTTTCTTT
TRBJ2-7 NA NA TRBV3-1/TRBV3-2 CASSQGQSYEQYF TGTGCCAGCAGCCAGGGCCAGTCCTACGAGCAGTACTTC
TRBJ1-4 NA NA TRBV2 CASRISGFNEKLFF TGTGCCAGCAGGATCTCGGGGTTCAATGAAAAACTGTTTTTT
TRBJ2-1 NA NA TRBV24-1 CATGAAGLNEQFF TGTGCCACCGGGGCAGCGGGTCTCAATGAGCAGTTCTTC
TRBJ2-3 NA NA TRBV15 CATTPVAADTQYF TGTGCCACCACTCCCGTAGCTGCGGATACGCAGTATTTT
TRBJ2-7 TRBD2 NA TRBV5-1 CASSLTHRLAGDSYEQYF TGCGCCAGCAGCCTCACGCACAGACTAGCGGGAGACTCCTACGAGCAGTACTTC
TRBJ1-4 NA NA TRBV6-5 CASSAGWSNEKLFF TGTGCCAGCAGCGCAGGGTGGTCTAATGAAAAACTGTTTTTT
TRBJ2-7 NA NA TRBV5-1 CASSLDRALYEQYF TGCGCCAGCAGCTTGGACAGGGCCCTCTACGAGCAGTACTTC
TRBJ2-2 NA once TRBV7-9 CASSLKVQVTGELFF TGTGCCAGCAGCTTAAAGGTGCAGGTCACCGGGGAGCTGTTTTTT
TRBJ2-6 TRBD1 once TRBV19 CASSRGQSSGANVLTF TGTGCCAGTAGTAGGGGACAGAGCTCTGGGGCCAACGTCCTGACTTTC